These T cell receptor beta chains were read from a single sample in a study of blood T cell repertoires in COVID-19. Some clones are missing from TCRdb's copy, which holds only in-frame ones; the method was immunoSEQ multiplex PCR. The repertoire holds some 330,000 clones, around 87% seen once, with approximately 1.8% in the top ten. Sequenced input: PBMCs or T cells enriched from blood (not recorded which). All receptors come from a man between 40 and 49 years old in a cohort exposed to, infected with or recovered from COVID-19 (not recorded which). Both conserved end residues are part of each CDR3. The D gene is left open where the match is weak. Clone size appears in some rows only: once, few, many, or a class for an expanded clone.

v_call	j_call	clone_size	d_call	cdr3_nt	cdr3_aa
TRBV5-1	TRBJ1-3	NA	NA	TGCGCCAGCAGCCTGGGAGGTTCAGACACCATATATTTT	CASSLGGSDTIYF
TRBV7-2	TRBJ2-2	NA	TRBD2	TGTGCCAGCAGCACAAGACTAGCGGGGAACACCGGGGAGCTGTTTTTT	CASSTRLAGNTGELFF
TRBV9	TRBJ2-5	NA	TRBD2	TGTGCCAGCAGCGTCGGGACTAGCGAACAAGAGACCCAGTACTTC	CASSVGTSEQETQYF
TRBV9	TRBJ1-3	few	NA	TGTGCCAGCAGCGTCAGGGGTGCCGGAAACACCATATATTTT	CASSVRGAGNTIYF
TRBV4-1	TRBJ1-5	NA	NA	TGCGCCAGCAGCCAAGATGGGACTGACAGAACTCAGCCCCAGCATTTT	CASSQDGTDRTQPQHF
TRBV5-1	TRBJ1-1	few	TRBD1	TGCGCCAGTAAACCGGGACAGGGGTTAGGAAACACTGAAGCTTTCTTT	CASKPGQGLGNTEAFF
TRBV9	TRBJ1-2	NA	TRBD1	TGTGCCAGCAGCGTGCAGGGGGTAGCGTTCGGCTACACCTTC	CASSVQGVAFGYTF
TRBV11-2	TRBJ1-5	NA	TRBD1	TGTGCCACGGGCACGGGACAGTTAGATCAGCCCCAGCATTTT	CATGTGQLDQPQHF
TRBV27	TRBJ2-7	few	TRBD2	TGTGCCAGCAGTTTCTCAGCGGGAGGCGAGCAGTACTTC	CASSFSAGGEQYF
TRBV28	TRBJ2-5	NA	TRBD1	TGTGCCAGCAGTACCCTCTTGACAGGGGGCTCGGAGACCCAGTACTTC	CASSTLLTGGSETQYF
TRBV7-2	TRBJ2-5	NA	NA	TGTGCCAGCAGCTTGGTGGCGGGATCGGGAGAGACCCAGTACTTC	CASSLVAGSGETQYF
TRBV18	TRBJ2-5	NA	NA	TGTGCCAGCTCACCACCGAGCGTCCAAGAGACCCAGTACTTC	CASSPPSVQETQYF
TRBV7-6	TRBJ1-2	NA	NA	TGTGCCAGCAGCCGGGGTGGGTCGGATGGCTACACCTTC	CASSRGGSDGYTF
TRBV30	TRBJ1-2	few	TRBD1	TGTGCCTGGGGACAGGGGTTGGGTACCTATGGCTACACCTTC	CAWGQGLGTYGYTF
TRBV21-1	TRBJ1-2	NA	NA	TGTGCCAGCAGCAACGGCAAGCGGGGGACGGACAGGAGAGCCAACTATGGCTACACCTTC	CASSNGKRGTDRRANYGYTF
TRBV3-1/TRBV3-2	TRBJ1-6	NA	TRBD1	TGTGCCAGCAGCGGGACAGGGAATTCACCCCTCCACTTT	CASSGTGNSPLHF
TRBV2	TRBJ1-1	NA	NA	TGTGCCAGCAGGGCCATAATGAACACTGAAGCTTTCTTT	CASRAIMNTEAFF
TRBV28	TRBJ2-7	NA	NA	TGTGCCAGCAGACGCACAGGTTCCTACGAGCAGTACTTC	CASRRTGSYEQYF
TRBV18	TRBJ2-7	NA	TRBD2	TGTGCCAGCTCACCCGGTCTAGCGGGAGTCGGCGAGCAGTACTTC	CASSPGLAGVGEQYF
TRBV10-1	TRBJ2-7	few	NA	TGCGCCACCTCCCTGGGGGGAGGCTACGAGCAGTACTTC	CATSLGGGYEQYF
TRBV10-3	TRBJ2-2	once	TRBD2	TGTGCCATCGAGCGGGAGAAGTCGAACACCGGGGAGCTGTTTTTT	CAIEREKSNTGELFF
TRBV7-9	TRBJ2-1	NA	TRBD1	TGTGCCAGCAACGGGGGACAGGGGGGATACAATGAGCAGTTCTTC	CASNGGQGGYNEQFF
TRBV6-2/TRBV6-3	TRBJ2-5	NA	TRBD2	TGTGCCAGCAGCTCTCTAGCGGGAGCCGAGACCCAGTACTTC	CASSSLAGAETQYF
TRBV5-4	TRBJ2-7	once	TRBD2	TGTGCCAGCAGCCCTGGACTAGCGGGGGCCTACGAGCAGTACTTC	CASSPGLAGAYEQYF
TRBV6-6	TRBJ2-6	NA	TRBD1	TGTGCCAGCAGTCCCCCGGGACAGGCTCAAAGAGGGGCCAACGTCCTGACTTTC	CASSPPGQAQRGANVLTF
TRBV9	TRBJ1-2	NA	NA	TGTGCCAGCAGCAAAAAGGCAGGGGCCGTTCCTAACTATGGCTACACCTTC	CASSKKAGAVPNYGYTF
TRBV29-1	TRBJ1-1	once	TRBD1	TGCAGCGTTTTAGGGACAGGGGGTAAGGCTGAAGCTTTCTTT	CSVLGTGGKAEAFF
TRBV5-1	TRBJ2-7	NA	NA	TGCGCCAGCAGCCCTGACTACGGGGAGCAGTACTTC	CASSPDYGEQYF
TRBV4-1	TRBJ1-1	once	NA	TGCGCCAGCAGCCAAGGCTATAGGCAGCGGAACACTGAAGCTTTCTTT	CASSQGYRQRNTEAFF
TRBV5-1	TRBJ2-7	few	NA	TGCGCCAGCAGTGGTCAGGCCTACGAGCAGTACTTC	CASSGQAYEQYF
TRBV18	TRBJ2-5	NA	TRBD2	TGTGCCAGCTCACCATCACTAGCGGGAGTTGAAGAGACCCAGTACTTC	CASSPSLAGVEETQYF
TRBV7-8	TRBJ2-5	NA	TRBD2	TGTGCCAGCAGCATTTCTAGTGGGAGGGGCCAAGAGACCCAGTACTTC	CASSISSGRGQETQYF
TRBV10-3	TRBJ1-1	once	TRBD1	TGTGCCATCAACGATAGACAGGGGAGGTCTGAAGCTTTCTTT	CAINDRQGRSEAFF
TRBV7-2	TRBJ2-3	NA	TRBD1	TGTGCCAGCAGCGAGCGGACCGGGACAGGGGCGAGGTGGGATACGCAGTATTTT	CASSERTGTGARWDTQYF
TRBV6-5	TRBJ1-2	few	NA	TGTGCCAGCAGACCTCGACAGGAAGGCTATGGCTACACCTTC	CASRPRQEGYGYTF
TRBV27	TRBJ2-1	once	TRBD2	TGTGCCAGCAGTTTGGGCGGGGGGCATGAGCAGTTCTTC	CASSLGGGHEQFF
TRBV2	TRBJ2-7	NA	NA	TGTGCCAGCAGGGAAGTCCCGTCCTACGAGCAGTACTTC	CASREVPSYEQYF
TRBV5-6	TRBJ2-5	once	NA	TGTGCCAGCAGCTCGGCAAGGGGATCAGAGACCCAGTACTTC	CASSSARGSETQYF
TRBV9	TRBJ2-2	NA	NA	TGTGCCAGCAGCGTAGCGGGACACCCGAACACCGGGGAGCTGTTTTTT	CASSVAGHPNTGELFF